This TCR beta chain was obtained from a study of neurological immune-mediated disorders (dated by TCRdb to about 2019). In the study overall: Among the roughly 35 multiple sclerosis patients, roughly 31 had relapsing-remitting MS and 3 had secondary progressive MS. Peripheral blood TCR-beta repertoires from patients with HTLV-I-associated myelopathy (HAM/TSP), patients with multiple sclerosis, and healthy controls were compared in the study using UMI-based sequencing. Longitudinal samples, technical triplicates and paired sorted CD4+ and CD8+ T-cell subsets, alongside PBMC samples, were included among the approximately 110 TCR-beta libraries. Of the 68 subjects in the cohort, around 15 were HAM/TSP patients, around 35 were multiple sclerosis patients, and about 20 were healthy controls.

For the unsorted PBMC libraries, 2 million PBMCs were stored in RNAlater at -80 degrees C until RNA extraction and were used to generate the libraries. The multiple sclerosis patients were enrolled in a US clinical protocol that evaluated disease progression with magnetic resonance imaging. Peripheral blood was subjected to Ficoll-Hypaque density gradient centrifugation to isolate PBMCs, which were then cryopreserved in liquid nitrogen. This clonotype was seen repeatedly, ten times or more. Its binding antigen is unknown. No base quality information exists; no much larger clone differs at one position. Overall results and qualifications from the work: TCR clonal expansion was greatest in HAM/TSP patients and smallest in MS patients, who ranked below even healthy controls. The MS cluster showed no association with clinical or MRI features, and the authors stated that larger cohorts are needed. Phylogenetic analysis grouped repertoires from 18 of 34 MS patients into a cluster of related CDR3 sequences, suggesting a possible repertoire-level signature. No identical CDR3 amino acid sequences were found to be shared among expanded clones across subjects, suggesting that TCR-beta repertoires were private in all groups.

Based on the germline V gene (reference sequence), the CDR1 and CDR2 sequences are DFQATT and SNEGSKA. V loses 2 bases, J loses 0 bases, and the germline ends lie 10 bases apart. The CDR3 holds 14 amino acids from the cysteine to the phenylalanine. Here the CDR3 DNA is all that survives: 42 bases in frame from base 1. cDNA synthesis used template-switch 5'RACE with a primer carrying a 10-nucleotide random unique molecular identifier tagging each TCR transcript. Every sequencing run covered 15-18 subjects and yielded more than 200 million TCR-beta sequences. The RNeasy kit was used to extract total RNA. Using the KAPA Real-time Library Amplification kit, TCR-beta VDJ regions were amplified with primers for the TCR constant region and the 5'RACE anchor. A first PCR added sample indexes and Illumina adaptors, and a second PCR then raised library yield. After Ampure bead purification, the TCR product of roughly 650 bp was size-selected on a 2% E-gel SizeSelection system. Before pooling, library quality was assessed on a Bioanalyzer, concentration was determined with Qubit, and library quantification was performed with the Kapa Library Quantification kit. Libraries were sequenced paired-end 2 x 150 bp on an Illumina HiSeq 2500. To increase sequence diversity, 25-30% phiX was spiked into each library pool. The authors' pipeline ran thus. Quality-filtered reads were processed with the UMI-based MiGEC pipeline, and over 80% of raw TCR sequences were removed by the MiGEC pipeline during error correction. IMGT germline references were used for aligning VDJ genes, and each clonotype was defined as a unique CDR3 amino acid sequence together with its V-J genes. VDJtools evaluated clonal expansion, Shannon diversity and CDR3 relatedness (CalcPairwiseDistances, ClusterSamples); CLCbio workbench built phylogenetic trees. A clone was classed as expanded if it had 8 or more unique UMIs, a cutoff based on coefficient-of-variation modelling across technical triplicates. The public reads were run again by TCRdb, first through fastp at Q25 and then through MiXCR, and only productive beta chains were kept. All rows with the same CDR3 protein become a single entry with the most common DNA and genes. TCRdb, not the original authors, processed these V and J calls. Recorded for this sample are approximately 43,000 distinct CDR3 sequences; about 2.3% of them occurred a single time. The ten largest clonotypes hold around 10% of the sample.

This clonotype was sampled from a man under 40 with multiple sclerosis. The specimen was PBMCs. In this chain, TRBV20-1 is recombined with TRBJ2-5; no D gene is confidently identified. In nucleotides, the sequence is TGCAGTGCTAGATCCCGCAGGTACCAAGAGACCCAGTACTTC. It specifies CSARSRRYQETQYF.